This paragraph covers one T cell receptor beta chain sequence. The sample holds one count of this clone. Which antigen it targets is not known. The record has no base qualities; no much larger clone is one base away. This sample is part of a study of stem cell transplantation in POMP-related autoinflammatory disease (dated by TCRdb to the early 2020s). As for the study more broadly: It was hypothesized that MHC class I-dependent CD8+ T-cell differentiation and positive selection are impaired by defective thymoproteasomes, resulting in skewing of the TRB repertoire. Before transplant, CD4+ naive T-cell skewing, low CD8+ T-cell proportions, and reduced T-cell cytokine secretion were observed in patients. High-throughput TRB sequencing assessed how POMP deficiency affects T-cell receptor beta repertoire diversity and CDR3 characteristics.

CDR1 LNHNV and CDR2 YYDKDF are derived from the germline V gene (reference sequence). The CDR3 runs 16 amino acids, cysteine and phenylalanine included. Just the 48-base CDR3 DNA is kept, in frame starting at base 1. Compared with germline, V lacks 3 bases and J lacks 2 bases; bases without a gene match: 7. The time point label, read with the paper, signifies: before hematopoietic stem cell transplant. PRAID was characterized by prominent immunodeficiency alongside autoinflammation. T-cell subsets (conventional T cells, CD8+ T cells, regulatory T cells, T follicular helper cells) were sorted before TRB sequencing. The library was generated by the immunoSEQ multiplex PCR assay. In the source study's methods: Shannon entropy, which accounts for clonal size distribution, was used to quantify repertoire diversity. The Gini-Simpson index (Simpson_1-D) served as the measure of how unequally clonotypes were distributed. This is the immuneACCESS table as TCRdb keeps it, with only in-frame sequences that have V and J called. A part of the clones is gone; compared with another copy, unresolved V genes explain less than half, and the rest is unexplained. The V and J calls and clone size were taken over from that table, and D and trimming were inferred from the DNA. The sample includes roughly 32,000 clones, with around 88% observed a single time. The top ten constitute 0.6% to 0.75% of the sample.

General conclusions and limits of the study: Across all analyzed T-cell subsets, PRAID patients showed a trend toward higher clonality and lower TRB diversity. In PRAID patients, the trend toward lower diversity and increased clonality reached statistical significance only for regulatory T cells. PRAID patients showed a restricted number of unique TRB V-J gene pairings.

Recombination connected TRBV15 to TRBJ2-3; TRBD1 agrees with 8 junctional bases. The sequencing used CD4+ T cells from PBMCs, collected before stem cell transplantation. The source of this sequence is a human donor with POMP-related autoinflammation and immune dysregulation (PRAID). The CDR3: CATSRGQEGATDTQYF. The DNA is as follows: TGTGCCACCAGCAGGGGACAGGAGGGAGCCACAGATACGCAGTATTTT.